Listed below are T cell receptor beta chains from one sample, sequenced in a study of blood T cells in healthy people across ages. A single record per CDR3 protein comes from TCRdb applying MiXCR to the 5' RACE reads. The sample includes more than 650,000 distinct CDR3 sequences, 22% seen only once; the top ten take roughly 22%. The source material was blood. The receptors stem from a man between 70 and 80 years old in good health. Both conserved end residues are part of each CDR3. The D gene is left open where the match is weak. Not all rows give a size; the values are once, few, many and, for expanded clones, a class.

DNA: TGTGCCTGGGGGGACACCCAAGCTTTCTTT; CDR3: CAWGDTQAFF; D: NA; V: TRBV30; J: TRBJ1-1; size: NA; length: 10
DNA: TGTGCCAGCAGCCACTCCGGGACAGGGGCTTACGAGCAGTACTTC; CDR3: CASSHSGTGAYEQYF; D: TRBD1; V: TRBV3-1; J: TRBJ2-7; size: once; length: 15
DNA: TGCGCCAGCAGCTGGGGACAGGGGAACTATGGCTACACCTTC; CDR3: CASSWGQGNYGYTF; D: TRBD1; V: TRBV5-1; J: TRBJ1-2; size: NA; length: 14
DNA: TGTGCCACCGGAAGGACGGACAGCACGCAGTATTTT; CDR3: CATGRTDSTQYF; D: NA; V: TRBV10-3; J: TRBJ2-3; size: few; length: 12
DNA: TGTGCCAGCAGTGAACTGGTGGGGACCCAGTACTTC; CDR3: CASSELVGTQYF; D: NA; V: TRBV6-1; J: TRBJ2-5; size: NA; length: 12
DNA: TGCAGTGCTAGAGGGGACAGGGGAGAGACCCAGTACTTC; CDR3: CSARGDRGETQYF; D: TRBD1; V: TRBV20-1; J: TRBJ2-5; size: many; length: 13
DNA: TGTGCCAGCAGTGAACCGGGCTACGAGCAGTACTTC; CDR3: CASSEPGYEQYF; D: NA; V: TRBV6-1; J: TRBJ2-7; size: NA; length: 12
DNA: TGTGCCTGGAGTGGGGGGGGAAGCACAGATACGCAGTATTTT; CDR3: CAWSGGGSTDTQYF; D: TRBD2; V: TRBV30; J: TRBJ2-3; size: few; length: 14
DNA: TGTGCCAGCAGCTTCAGGGGTTCATCTACGTTCGAGACCCAGTACTTC; CDR3: CASSFRGSSTFETQYF; D: NA; V: TRBV7-2; J: TRBJ2-5; size: few; length: 16
DNA: TGTGCCAGCAGAACCGGGGTGAGACAAGAGACCCAGTACTTC; CDR3: CASRTGVRQETQYF; D: NA; V: TRBV28; J: TRBJ2-5; size: few; length: 14
DNA: TGTGCCAGCAGTTTACTAGCCCCAGATACGCAGTATTTT; CDR3: CASSLLAPDTQYF; D: NA; V: TRBV12-3/TRBV12-4; J: TRBJ2-3; size: few; length: 13
DNA: TGTGCCAGCTCACCCGGACAGGGGGCGCATGAGACCCAGTACTTC; CDR3: CASSPGQGAHETQYF; D: TRBD1; V: TRBV18; J: TRBJ2-5; size: NA; length: 15
DNA: TGTGCCAGCGGCCAAATGGCAGATACGCAGTATTTT; CDR3: CASGQMADTQYF; D: NA; V: TRBV7-9; J: TRBJ2-3; size: NA; length: 12
DNA: TGTGCCAGCAGGAGCCGGGACAGGGGTAACTATGGCTACACCTTC; CDR3: CASRSRDRGNYGYTF; D: TRBD1; V: TRBV12-3/TRBV12-4; J: TRBJ1-2; size: NA; length: 15
DNA: TGTGCCAGCAGGAGGTGGGGGGGCAATACCGGGGAGCTGTTTTTT; CDR3: CASRRWGGNTGELFF; D: NA; V: TRBV28; J: TRBJ2-2; size: few; length: 15
DNA: TGTGCCAGCAGTTACTCGAGGGACAGGGCCGAAGCTTTCTTT; CDR3: CASSYSRDRAEAFF; D: TRBD1; V: TRBV6-2/TRBV6-3; J: TRBJ1-1; size: NA; length: 14
DNA: TGTGCCGACTCTCCCGGGGCGGAAGATACGCAGTATTTT; CDR3: CADSPGAEDTQYF; D: NA; V: TRBV10-3; J: TRBJ2-3; size: few; length: 13
DNA: TGTGCCACCAGCGGAGATCGCCCGTCTGAAGCTTTCTTT; CDR3: CATSGDRPSEAFF; D: NA; V: TRBV15; J: TRBJ1-1; size: NA; length: 13
DNA: TGCGCCAGCAGCCCCTCCTTCGGACTAGTCGGGCCGAACACAGATACGCAGTATTTT; CDR3: CASSPSFGLVGPNTDTQYF; D: TRBD2; V: TRBV5-1; J: TRBJ2-3; size: NA; length: 19
DNA: TGTGCCACCAGCGTAACAGGGGGCGCTTACACCTTC; CDR3: CATSVTGGAYTF; D: TRBD1; V: TRBV15; J: TRBJ1-2; size: few; length: 12
DNA: TGTGCCACCAGTGGTGTCAGGGGGCGACGAGATGAGCAGTTCTTC; CDR3: CATSGVRGRRDEQFF; D: TRBD1; V: TRBV24-1; J: TRBJ2-1; size: NA; length: 15
DNA: TGTGCCAGCAGTTTATACGTTGGATTCTCTGGAAACACCATATATTTT; CDR3: CASSLYVGFSGNTIYF; D: NA; V: TRBV28; J: TRBJ1-3; size: few; length: 16
DNA: TGTGCCAGCAGTCTCAAGCTGGAACAGCCCCAGCATTTT; CDR3: CASSLKLEQPQHF; D: NA; V: TRBV12-3/TRBV12-4; J: TRBJ1-5; size: few; length: 13
DNA: TGTGCCAGCAGTCTCGGGACTAGCGGCACAGATACGCAGTTTTTT; CDR3: CASSLGTSGTDTQFF; D: TRBD2; V: TRBV12-3/TRBV12-4; J: TRBJ2-3; size: NA; length: 15
DNA: TGTGCCAGCAGATCGGGACAGGGGACGAATCAGCCCCAGCATTTT; CDR3: CASRSGQGTNQPQHF; D: TRBD1; V: TRBV12-3/TRBV12-4; J: TRBJ1-5; size: NA; length: 15
DNA: TGTGCCACCAGCACCTCTAACTATGGCTACACCTTC; CDR3: CATSTSNYGYTF; D: NA; V: TRBV15; J: TRBJ1-2; size: NA; length: 12